Presented here are 29 T cell receptor beta chains from one specimen sequenced in a study of CD4 T cells in relation to SARS-CoV-2 and coronaviruses. For these TCRs, the target antigens are not known. This table comes from immunoSEQ multiplex PCR, and its TCRdb copy is limited to in-frame clones, with some not included. The sample consists of tens of thousands of clones, under 80% of them appearing once. The unexposed donors gave CD4+ T cells in about 2010-2019, prior to COVID-19. CD4+ T cells were isolated from the cells after 10 days of culture. Sequencing was carried out using CD4+ T cells from PBMCs, cultured in vitro. The receptors here all came from a human donor in good health.

The chain carries TRBV19 and TRBJ2-1; 7 bases are a match to TRBD1. V lost 4 bases and J lost 4; bases outside the gene matches: 4. CDR1 is LNHDA and CDR2 is SQIVND in the germline V gene (reference sequence). The CDR3 runs to 14 residues. CDR3: CASSRRGQYNEQFF. CDR3 sequence (DNA): TGTGCCAGTAGTAGACGGGGACAGTACAATGAGCAGTTCTTC.

The chain joins TRBV19 to TRBJ2-1; 8 bases line up with TRBD2. This CDR3 spans 15 amino acids. Trimming cost V 6 bases and J 7 bases; bases outside gene matches: 11. Germline CDR1 LNHDA, CDR2 SQIVND (reference sequence). The CDR3 bases are TGTGCCAGTAGCCCGAGAACAGCGGGAGTTAATGAGCAGTTCTTC. Translated: CASSPRTAGVNEQFF.

V and J are TRBV19 and TRBJ2-3; perhaps TRBD1 as D (6 bases). V was shortened by 3 bases and J by 3 bases, with 10 bases between the two germline ends. This CDR3 contains 14 residues. CDR1 is LNHDA and CDR2 is SQIVND in the germline V gene (reference sequence). The CDR3 sequence is CASSILQGTDTQYF. The CDR3 DNA sequence: TGTGCCAGTAGTATCCTGCAGGGGACAGATACGCAGTATTTT.

The V call is TRBV5-1, the J call TRBJ2-1; D tentatively reads TRBD1 or TRBD2 (6 bases each). This CDR3 spans 15 amino acids. Looked up from germline, CDR1 is SGHRS and CDR2 is YFSETQ. The V and J ends lost 4 bases and 7 bases respectively, with 18 bases between them. CDR3 region: CASSPRGLSKNEQFF. CDR3 DNA sequence: TGCGCCAGCAGCCCCCGGGGGCTGAGTAAAAATGAGCAGTTCTTC. Full variable domain (outside the CDR3, taken from reference TRBV5-1 and TRBJ2-1): KAGVTQTPRYLIKTRGQQVTLSCSPISGHRSVSWYQQTPGQGLQFLFEYFSETQRNKGNFPGRFSGRQFSNSRSEMNVSTLELGDSALYLCASSPRGLSKNEQFFGPGTRLTVL.

The chain carries TRBV9 and TRBJ2-1, with a weak D call TRBD2 (6 bases). Germline CDR1 SGDLS, CDR2 YYNGEE. Trimming stripped 0 bases from V and 0 bases from J, with 16 bases between. The CDR3 totals 18 residues. CDR3 coding DNA: TGTGCCAGCAGCGTAGGGTTCGGCGGGATCGGCTCCTACAATGAGCAGTTCTTC. Residues: CASSVGFGGIGSYNEQFF. Based on the CDR3 plus reference TRBV9 and TRBJ2-1, the full variable domain is DSGVTQTPKHLITATGQRVTLRCSPRSGDLSVYWYQQSLDQGLQFLIQYYNGEERAKGNILERFSAQQFPDLHSELNLSSLELGDSALYFCASSVGFGGIGSYNEQFFGPGTRLTVL.

The chain couples TRBV9 to TRBJ2-1, with TRBD2 matching over 7 bases. There are 17 residues in the CDR3. CDR1 and CDR2 (germline): SGDLS, YYNGEE. With V trimmed by 3 bases and J by 2 bases, 11 bases remained unmatched. The CDR3 DNA follows: TGTGCCAGCAGCGCATCCCCCGGGAGGAACACCTACAATGAGCAGTTCTTC. Protein product: CASSASPGRNTYNEQFF. Looking up the rest from reference TRBV9 and TRBJ2-1 gives the full variable domain: DSGVTQTPKHLITATGQRVTLRCSPRSGDLSVYWYQQSLDQGLQFLIQYYNGEERAKGNILERFSAQQFPDLHSELNLSSLELGDSALYFCASSASPGRNTYNEQFFGPGTRLTVL.

This rearrangement joins TRBV7-2 to TRBJ2-1; D gene ambiguous. V lost 3 bases, J lost 4 bases, and 13 bases lay in between. CDR3 length: 15 residues. The germline gives CDR1 SGHTA, CDR2 FQGNSA. This CDR3 is CASSLLVLQYNEQFF. CDR3 bases: TGTGCCAGCAGCTTGCTAGTGCTACAGTACAATGAGCAGTTCTTC. The full variable domain, in which reference TRBV7-2 and TRBJ2-1 provide the parts outside the CDR3, is GAGVSQSPSNKVTEKGKDVELRCDPISGHTALYWYRQSLGQGLEFLIYFQGNSAPDKSGLPSDRFSAERTGGSVSTLTIQRTQQEDSAVYLCASSLLVLQYNEQFFGPGTRLTVL.

The chain is built from TRBV5-1 and TRBJ1-6, with a possible D match to TRBD1 (5 bases). Trimming took 7 bases from V and 5 from J, leaving 13 bases between them. CDR3 length: 14 residues. CDR1 is SGHRS and CDR2 is YFSETQ in the germline V gene. As DNA, the CDR3 is TGCGCCAGCCGAGCCGGGACGAATAATTCACCCCTCCACTTT. It codes for CASRAGTNNSPLHF. Drawing the rest from reference TRBV5-1 and TRBJ1-6, the complete variable domain is KAGVTQTPRYLIKTRGQQVTLSCSPISGHRSVSWYQQTPGQGLQFLFEYFSETQRNKGNFPGRFSGRQFSNSRSEMNVSTLELGDSALYLCASRAGTNNSPLHFGNGTRLTVT.

This chain links TRBV5-1 with TRBJ1-2, with 7 bases identical to TRBD1. With V trimmed by 3 bases and J by 5 bases, 7 bases remained unmatched. Germline CDR1 and CDR2: SGHRS and YFSETQ. CDR3 length: 14 amino acids. CDR3 sequence reads: CASSSGQEGYGYTF. In DNA form, the CDR3 reads TGCGCCAGCAGCTCCGGACAGGAAGGATATGGCTACACCTTC.

The chain is built from TRBV5-1 and TRBJ2-7; 7 nucleotides align to TRBD2. The CDR3 extends over 15 amino acids. V dropped 0 bases and J dropped 5; count of bases not matched to a gene: 8. The germline gives CDR1 SGHRS, CDR2 YFSETQ. The CDR3 region has the DNA TGCGCCAGCAGCTTGGACCGGGGGGACGTCAACGAGCAGTACTTC. Amino acid sequence: CASSLDRGDVNEQYF.

This chain links TRBV12-3 or TRBV12-4 with TRBJ2-1, with D perhaps being TRBD1 or TRBD2 (5 bases each). The germline V and J ends were trimmed by 6 bases and 9 bases, with 15 bases remaining between them. The CDR3 is made up of 13 amino acids. The CDR3 coding sequence is TGTGCCAGCAGACTAGGGGCCTACGGTGAGCAGTTCTTC. This sequence encodes CASRLGAYGEQFF.

The J gene is TRBJ2-4, the V gene TRBV19, with D unclear. CDR1 is LNHDA and CDR2 is SQIVND in the germline V gene (reference sequence). Between the trimmed V and J ends, which lost 2 bases and 2 bases, there was a span of 16 bases. The CDR3 sequence is 17 residues long. The CDR3 DNA is TGTGCCAGTAGTATAAACAAGGGCTTAGGCACCAAAAACATTCAGTACTTC. Translated: CASSINKGLGTKNIQYF.

The genes are TRBV7-3 and TRBJ2-1, with a tentative D call TRBD2 (6 bases). The CDR3 consists of 15 residues. Germline loops: CDR1 SGHTA, CDR2 FQGTGA. Trimming stripped 5 bases from V and 1 base from J, with 12 bases between. The CDR3 sequence: CASSAGPQSYNEQFF. CDR3 sequence (DNA): TGTGCCAGCAGCGCGGGACCCCAATCCTACAATGAGCAGTTCTTC. The full variable domain, rest sourced from reference TRBV7-3 and TRBJ2-1, is GAGVSQTPSNKVTEKGKYVELRCDPISGHTALYWYRQSLGQGPEFLIYFQGTGAADDSGLPNDRFFAVRPEGSVSTLKIQRTERGDSAVYLCASSAGPQSYNEQFFGPGTRLTVL.

The rearrangement links TRBV2 to TRBJ2-5; TRBD2 agrees at 9 bases. The germline gives CDR1 SNHLY, CDR2 FYNNEI. The CDR3 is 16 residues long. V lost 3 bases, J lost 1 base, and 6 bases stayed unmatched. This CDR3 reads CASSDGLAGAQETQYF. CDR3 DNA sequence: TGTGCCAGCAGTGATGGGTTAGCGGGAGCCCAAGAGACCCAGTACTTC.

The V and J genes are TRBV7-2 and TRBJ2-2, with 8 bases fitting TRBD1. Germline CDR1 and CDR2: SGHTA and FQGNSA. The CDR3 runs to 15 residues. V shed 1 base and J 6 bases; nucleotides not matched to a gene: 4. Here the CDR3 DNA reads TGTGCCAGCAGCTTAGGGACAGGGTACCCCGGGGAGCTGTTTTTT. Translation: CASSLGTGYPGELFF.

The CDR3 spells CATTTDHHRGLGYTF. Here the CDR3 DNA reads TGTGCCACTACGACAGACCATCACAGGGGTCTGGGCTACACCTTC. This rearrangement joins TRBV19 to TRBJ1-2; the match to TRBD1 covers 7 bases. Germline trimming cut 10 bases from V and 8 bases from J; bases unmatched to any gene: 19. This CDR3 region has 15 residues. Germline V gene sequence: CDR1 LNHDA, CDR2 SQIVND (reference sequence).

This chain's CDR3 is CASSSLQGRGEQYF. The CDR3 DNA is TGTGCCAGCAGCTCGCTACAGGGGCGGGGAGAGCAGTACTTC. V is TRBV11-1 and J is TRBJ2-7; a weak D match, TRBD1 (7 bases). Germline V gene sequence: CDR1 SGHAT, CDR2 FQDESV (reference sequence). The CDR3 is 14 amino acids. Trimming removed 4 bases from V and 7 bases from J, with 17 bases in between.

The rearrangement joins TRBV30 to TRBJ1-1; D is unresolved. The CDR3 totals 14 residues. Germline CDR1 and CDR2: GTSNPN and SVGIG (reference sequence). V was shortened by 0 bases and J by 4 bases, with 12 bases between the two germline ends. The DNA for the CDR3 is TGTGCCTGGAGTGTATGGGGTCCGGGCACTGAAGCTTTCTTT. Its translation is CAWSVWGPGTEAFF.

The chain couples TRBV19 to TRBJ2-6, with 7 bases lining up with TRBD1. CDR3 size: 17 residues. After removal of 2 bases from V and 0 bases from J, the junction contained 4 bases not matched to a gene. Germline CDR1 and CDR2: LNHDA and SQIVND (reference sequence). The CDR3 loop is CASSIRGGASGANVLTF. CDR3 coding DNA: TGTGCCAGTAGTATACGAGGGGGCGCCTCTGGGGCCAACGTCCTGACTTTC.

This chain joins TRBV7-8 and TRBJ2-3; 10 bases agree with TRBD2. CDR3 size: 17 residues. The germline V gene encodes CDR1 SGHVS and CDR2 FQNEAQ. With 5 bases clipped from V and 3 bases from J, the junction kept 11 bases outside the gene matches. The DNA for the CDR3 is TGTGCCAGCAGCAAGAGCGGGAGGGGTCGGAAAACAGATACGCAGTATTTT. This encodes CASSKSGRGRKTDTQYF.

The chain recombines TRBV4-1 with TRBJ2-7; D may correspond to TRBD1 or TRBD2 (5 bases each). V lost 1 base to trimming and J lost 3 bases, with 16 bases between them. Germline V lookup: CDR1 MGHRA, CDR2 YSYEKL. The CDR3 length is 16 residues. The CDR3 nucleotides are TGCGCCAGCAGCCAAGTGGGCCGGGGCCGTGACTACGAGCAGTACTTC. Residues: CASSQVGRGRDYEQYF.

The V and J genes are TRBV6-2 or TRBV6-3 and TRBJ1-1; D gene unclear. This CDR3 has 13 residues. Germline V lookup: CDR1 MNHEY, CDR2 SVGEGT. V was cut by 2 bases and J by 3 bases, with 7 bases left in between. CDR3 sequence reads: CASSYDGYTEAFF. The CDR3 region has the DNA TGTGCCAGCAGTTACGACGGATACACTGAAGCTTTCTTT.

The rearrangement links TRBV10-3 to TRBJ1-1, with 8 bases lining up with TRBD1. The trim removed 8 bases at V and 1 base at J, leaving 9 bases unmatched. The germline CDR1 and CDR2 sequences are ENHRY and SYGVKD. The CDR3 covers 15 residues. The DNA of the CDR3 is TGTGCCATCTGTGGGACAGGCTATCCGAACACTGAAGCTTTCTTT. This sequence encodes CAICGTGYPNTEAFF.

The DNA of the CDR3 is TGTGCCAGCAGCTTAGAAGCGGGACCTTACGAGCAGTACTTC. It encodes CASSLEAGPYEQYF. This chain links TRBV7-2 with TRBJ2-7, with 7 bases aligning to TRBD2. Germline CDR1 and CDR2: SGHTA and FQGNSA. The CDR3 loop spans 14 amino acids. Trimming cost V 1 base and J 4 bases; bases outside gene matches: 4.

This clone showed up just once. This rearrangement joins TRBV5-4 to TRBJ1-6; possibly TRBD1 for D (5 bases). Germline V gene sequence: CDR1 SGHNT, CDR2 YYREEE (reference sequence). V was pared by 3 bases and J by 6 bases, with 19 bases between. This CDR3 region has 17 residues. DNA for the CDR3: TGTGCCAGCAGCTCAGACAGCGGGGACGACATTAATTCACCCCTCCACTTT. Translated: CASSSDSGDDINSPLHF.

This clone showed up just once. The chain combines TRBV19 with TRBJ1-2, with 7 bases lining up with TRBD1. The junction had 12 bases not matched to a gene; V was cut back by 4 bases and J by 4 bases. This CDR3 is 16 amino acids long. In germline, CDR1 is LNHDA, CDR2 SQIVND (reference sequence). The CDR3 loop is CASSTTGTASIYGYTF. CDR3 nucleotides: TGTGCCAGTAGTACTACCGGGACAGCAAGTATCTATGGCTACACCTTC.

The V and J genes are TRBV3-1 (or the pseudogene TRBV3-2) and TRBJ2-3, with unresolved D. Germline loops: CDR1 LGHDT, CDR2 YNNKEL (reference sequence). Trimming shortened V by 2 bases and J by 0 bases, and 18 bases separated the two germline ends. CDR3 length equals 18 residues. For the CDR3, the DNA is TGTGCCAGCAGCCAAAAGGGCATTACAACTTTTAGCACAGATACGCAGTATTTT. The encoded protein is CASSQKGITTFSTDTQYF.

The V call is TRBV11-2, the J call TRBJ1-5, with D unresolved. V lost 0 bases and J lost 8, with 8 bases in between. This CDR3 is 13 amino acids long. The V gene's germline CDR1 is SGHAT and CDR2 FQNNGV. DNA for the CDR3: TGTGCCAGCAGCTTAGAAAGGGTAGAGCCCCAGCATTTT. Encoded protein: CASSLERVEPQHF.

A few counts support this clone. The rearrangement links TRBV11-2 to TRBJ1-6; D not certain. The CDR3 spans 13 residues. The germline V gene has CDR1 SGHAT and CDR2 FQNNGV. V lost 3 bases and J 10 bases, leaving 10 bases between the germline ends. Here the CDR3 DNA reads TGTGCCAGCAGCTTTAGACACCAGTCACCCCTCCACTTT. It specifies CASSFRHQSPLHF.